This TCR beta chain was recorded in a study of T cell repertoires in aging, cancer and after chemotherapy. Study-wide findings and caveats: These repertoire data do not allow conclusions about immunological memory after chemotherapy. Median generation probability rose over the chemotherapy interval in each cancer cohort, suggesting rebound thymic output. Loss of evenness, beyond lost richness, contributed to age-related TCR diversity decline in cancer patients.

TCR beta rearrangements were amplified from peripheral blood genomic DNA. With regard to this clonotype: The antigen is not known.

A mixed TRB-A/B primer pool amplified rearranged TRB by multiplex touch-down PCR. TCRdb used MiXCR to reprocess the multiplex PCR reads, holding one entry per CDR3 protein. The sample has around 2,500 distinct CDR3 sequences; less than 60% are singletons. Germline loops: CDR1 DFQATT, CDR2 SNEGSKA (reference sequence). Between the trimmed V and J ends, which lost 2 bases and 5 bases, there was a span of 15 bases. The CDR3 contains 14 residues. The genes are TRBV20-1 and TRBJ1-2, with D perhaps matching TRBD1 (5 bases). This TCR was recovered from a human donor with a blood cancer. Source material: blood. The CDR3 loop reads CSARWNTGSYGYTF. CDR3 bases: TGCAGTGCTAGATGGAACACAGGCTCTTATGGCTACACCTTC.